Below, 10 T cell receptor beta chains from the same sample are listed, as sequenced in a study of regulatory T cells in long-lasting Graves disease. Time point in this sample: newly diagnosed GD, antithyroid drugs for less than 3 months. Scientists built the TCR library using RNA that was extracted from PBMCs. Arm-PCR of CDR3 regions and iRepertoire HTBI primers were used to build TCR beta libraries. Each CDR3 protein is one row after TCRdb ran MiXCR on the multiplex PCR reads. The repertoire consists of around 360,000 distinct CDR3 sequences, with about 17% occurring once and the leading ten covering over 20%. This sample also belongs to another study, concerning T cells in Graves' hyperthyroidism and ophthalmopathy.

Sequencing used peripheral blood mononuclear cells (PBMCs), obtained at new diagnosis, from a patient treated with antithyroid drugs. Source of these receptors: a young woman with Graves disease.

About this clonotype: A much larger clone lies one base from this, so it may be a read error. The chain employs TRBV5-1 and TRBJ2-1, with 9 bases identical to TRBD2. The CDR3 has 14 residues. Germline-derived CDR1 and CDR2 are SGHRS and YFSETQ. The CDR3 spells CASSIGGRAREQFF. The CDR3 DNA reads TGTGCCAGCAGCATAGGCGGGAGGGCACGGGAGCAGTTCTTC.

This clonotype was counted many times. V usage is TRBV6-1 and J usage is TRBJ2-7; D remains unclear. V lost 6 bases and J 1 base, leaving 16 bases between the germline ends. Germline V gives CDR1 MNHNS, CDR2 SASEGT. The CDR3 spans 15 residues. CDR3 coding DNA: TGTGCCAGCAGCCCGAAGCCCTGGACGTCCTACGAGCAGTACTTC. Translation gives CASSPKPWTSYEQYF.

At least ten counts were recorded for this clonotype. CDR3 in amino acids: CASSRGLAGEQYF. CDR3 in DNA: TGTGCCAGCAGCCGCGGACTGGCGGGGGAGCAGTACTTC. The chain carries TRBV6-2 or TRBV6-3 and TRBJ2-7, with D possibly TRBD2 on 6 matching bases. V shed 6 bases and J shed 7 bases, with 16 bases lying between them. Looked up from germline, CDR1 is MNHEY and CDR2 is SVGEGT. This CDR3 spans 13 amino acids.

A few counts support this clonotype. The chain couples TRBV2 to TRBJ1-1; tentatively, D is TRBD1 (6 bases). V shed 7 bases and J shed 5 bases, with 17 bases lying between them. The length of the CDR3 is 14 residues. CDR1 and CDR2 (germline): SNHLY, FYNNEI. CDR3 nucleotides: TGTGCCAGCATAAAGCAGGGGATAGGGACTGAAGCTTTCTTT. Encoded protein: CASIKQGIGTEAFF. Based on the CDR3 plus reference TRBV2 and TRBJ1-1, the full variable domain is EPEVTQTPSHQVTQMGQEVILRCVPISNHLYFYWYRQILGQKVEFLVSFYNNEISEKSEIFDDQFSVERPDGSNFTLKIRSTKLEDSAMYFCASIKQGIGTEAFFGQGTRLTVV.

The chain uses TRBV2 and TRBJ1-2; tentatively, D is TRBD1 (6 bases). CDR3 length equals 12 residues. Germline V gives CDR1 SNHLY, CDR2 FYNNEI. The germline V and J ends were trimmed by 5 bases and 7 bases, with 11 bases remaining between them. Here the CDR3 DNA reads TGTGCCAGCAGTCGACAGGTTTCTGGCTACACCTTC. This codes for CASSRQVSGYTF.

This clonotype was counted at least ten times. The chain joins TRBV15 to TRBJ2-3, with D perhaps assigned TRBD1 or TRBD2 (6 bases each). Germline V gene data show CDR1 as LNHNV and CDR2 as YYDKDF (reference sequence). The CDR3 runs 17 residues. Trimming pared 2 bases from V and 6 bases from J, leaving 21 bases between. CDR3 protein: CATSRIRGLGFYDTQYF. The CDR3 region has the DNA TGTGCCACCAGCAGAATTCGGGGGCTAGGTTTTTACGATACGCAGTATTTT.

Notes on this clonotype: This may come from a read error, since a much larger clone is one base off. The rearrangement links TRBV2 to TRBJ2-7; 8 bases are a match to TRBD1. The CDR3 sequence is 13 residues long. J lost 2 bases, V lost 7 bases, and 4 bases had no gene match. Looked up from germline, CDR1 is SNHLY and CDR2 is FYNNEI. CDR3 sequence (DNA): TGTGCCAGCAAATCGGACAGGGCCTACGAGCAGTACTTC. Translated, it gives CASKSDRAYEQYF.

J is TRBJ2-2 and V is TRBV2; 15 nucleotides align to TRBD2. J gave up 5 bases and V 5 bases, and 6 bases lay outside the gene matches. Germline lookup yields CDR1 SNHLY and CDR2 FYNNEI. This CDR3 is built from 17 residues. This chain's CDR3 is CASSRTSGGALTGELFF. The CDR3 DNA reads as TGTGCCAGCAGTAGGACTAGCGGGGGGGCCTTAACCGGGGAGCTGTTTTTT.

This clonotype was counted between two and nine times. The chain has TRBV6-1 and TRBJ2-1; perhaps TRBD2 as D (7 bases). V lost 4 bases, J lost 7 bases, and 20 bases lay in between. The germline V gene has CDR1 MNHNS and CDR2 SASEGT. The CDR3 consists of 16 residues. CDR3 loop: CASSGGGARSRNEQFF. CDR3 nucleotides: TGTGCCAGCAGTGGAGGGGGGGCTAGATCGAGGAATGAGCAGTTCTTC.

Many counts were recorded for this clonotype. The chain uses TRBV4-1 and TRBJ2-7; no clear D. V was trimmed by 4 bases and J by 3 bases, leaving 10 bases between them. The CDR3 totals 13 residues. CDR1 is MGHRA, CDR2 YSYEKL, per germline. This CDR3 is CASSPQVSYEQYF. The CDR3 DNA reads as TGCGCCAGCAGCCCCCAAGTCAGCTACGAGCAGTACTTC.